This is a list of T cell receptor beta chains from one sample in a study of OX40 agonist ivuxolimab in advanced cancers. Repertoires were generated with immunoSEQ multiplex PCR, while TCRdb's copy carries only in-frame clones and drops some. The repertoire includes about 54,000 clones, about 89% of them detected once, and more than 1.3% sits in the top ten. This sample comprised CD4+ or CD8+ T cells sorted from blood, obtained in a trial of the OX40 agonist ivuxolimab. All receptors derive from an adult with an advanced solid tumor such as melanoma, head and neck, liver or kidney cancer. Each CDR3 is given with its conserved first and last residue. D genes are given only for firm matches. Clone size is given for some rows only: seen once, a few or many times, or a class if the clone is expanded.

d_call	v_call	j_call	clone_size	cdr3_nt	cdr3_aa
-	TRBV7-2	TRBJ2-7	-	TGTGCCAGCAGCCCTCGGACGGCTAAGGTGGGGCAGTACTTC	CASSPRTAKVGQYF
-	TRBV2	TRBJ1-2	-	TGTGCCAGCAGTGGGGGTACCGGGACGGCCTATGGCTACACCTTC	CASSGGTGTAYGYTF
-	TRBV4-1	TRBJ1-4	-	TGCGCCAGCAGCCGATGGCAGAATGAAAAACTGTTTTTT	CASSRWQNEKLFF
-	TRBV7-9	TRBJ2-7	-	TGTGCCAGCAGCTTGGAGGGTGGCTCAAATTACGAGCAGTACTTC	CASSLEGGSNYEQYF
-	TRBV6-5	TRBJ2-2	few	TGTGCCAGCAGGGGGCAGGCGGTGTACACCGGGGAGCTGTTTTTT	CASRGQAVYTGELFF
TRBD2	TRBV7-6	TRBJ2-1	-	TGTGCCAGCAGCATCCCACCCGGGACTAGCAATGAGCAGTTCTTC	CASSIPPGTSNEQFF
-	TRBV18	TRBJ1-2	-	TGTGCCAGCTCACCACCGGGCAGGTGGGAGAGCTACACCTTC	CASSPPGRWESYTF
-	TRBV10-3	TRBJ2-2	-	TGTGCCATCAGCCGCAGTATCGAGGAGCTGTTTTTT	CAISRSIEELFF
TRBD1	TRBV6-6	TRBJ2-2	-	TGTGCCAGCACCTGGGGACAGGGAAGGACCGGGGAGCTGTTTTTT	CASTWGQGRTGELFF
-	TRBV5-1	TRBJ2-7	once	TGCGCCAGCAGCGCCAACTACGAGCAGTACTTC	CASSANYEQYF
TRBD1	TRBV5-1	TRBJ1-1	-	TGCGCCAGCAGCCAACTGGACAGGGGGCTTGGGAACACTGAAGCTTTCTTT	CASSQLDRGLGNTEAFF
TRBD1	TRBV27	TRBJ2-2	-	TGTGCCAGCAGTCAATGGACAGGGGGCGGCCCCGGGGAGCTGTTTTTT	CASSQWTGGGPGELFF
-	TRBV2	TRBJ2-6	-	TGTGCCAGCAGTCCAGGACGTATCTCTGGGGCCAACGTCCTGACTTTC	CASSPGRISGANVLTF
-	TRBV6-6	TRBJ1-2	-	TGTGCCAGCAGTTTCGGGGCCCGAGGCTACACCTTC	CASSFGARGYTF
TRBD2	TRBV2	TRBJ2-5	-	TGTGCCAGCAGTTCCCAGGGAGGGTCTGGAGAGACCCAGTACTTC	CASSSQGGSGETQYF
TRBD1	TRBV7-9	TRBJ2-5	-	TGTGCCAGCAGCCCCAGGGGGCCCGAGACCCAGTACTTC	CASSPRGPETQYF
-	TRBV27	TRBJ2-7	-	TGTGCCAGCAGTTTACGGTACAGCTCCTACGAGCAGTACTTC	CASSLRYSSYEQYF
TRBD2	TRBV14	TRBJ2-1	-	TGTGCCAGCAGCCAAGGAGCCGGGACTAGCGGGAGATCTGAGCAGTTCTTC	CASSQGAGTSGRSEQFF
-	TRBV6-5	TRBJ1-4	-	TGTGCCAGCAGCCCAAACAGGGCGCGTAATGAAAAACTGTTTTTT	CASSPNRARNEKLFF
TRBD1	TRBV7-9	TRBJ2-7	-	TGTGCCAGCAGCCCCGGACAGGGTGTTTACGAGCAGTACTTC	CASSPGQGVYEQYF
-	TRBV15	TRBJ2-7	-	TGTGCCACCAGCAGAGATCGAGTACCCGATCTAAGCTACGAGCAGTACTTC	CATSRDRVPDLSYEQYF
TRBD2	TRBV28	TRBJ2-1	-	TGTGCCAGCAGTTTGGGAGGGTACAATGAGCAGTTCTTC	CASSLGGYNEQFF
-	TRBV6-5	TRBJ1-1	-	TGTGCCAGCAGTAGCCCGGGACGGATGAACACTGAAGCTTTCTTT	CASSSPGRMNTEAFF
-	TRBV30	TRBJ1-4	-	TGTGCCTGGAATGGGGTTGGAGAAAAACTGTTTTTT	CAWNGVGEKLFF
-	TRBV7-2	TRBJ1-2	-	TGTGCCAGCAGCTTAAAGGAAGGGACCTATGGCTACACCTTC	CASSLKEGTYGYTF
-	TRBV9	TRBJ1-4	-	TGTGCCAGCAGCGTCAACGCCGGGGGGGCAACTAATGAAAAACTGTTTTTT	CASSVNAGGATNEKLFF
TRBD2	TRBV19	TRBJ2-1	-	TGTGCCAGTAGTGTACGGACTAGCGGAAACTCCTACAATGAGCAGTTCTTC	CASSVRTSGNSYNEQFF
-	TRBV14	TRBJ1-3	-	TGTGCCAGCAGCCACAGGGTCACCTCTGGAAACACCATATATTTT	CASSHRVTSGNTIYF
-	TRBV19	TRBJ2-2	-	TGTGCCAGTAGTTCCAGGGAGCTGAACACCGGGGAGCTGTTTTTT	CASSSRELNTGELFF
-	TRBV6-6	TRBJ2-7	-	TGTGCCAGCAGTCTACGCAGCAACTCCTACGAGCAGTACTTC	CASSLRSNSYEQYF
-	TRBV7-3	TRBJ1-1	-	TGTGCCAGCAGCTTATCCCAGGAAGGGAACACTGAAGCTTTCTTT	CASSLSQEGNTEAFF
-	TRBV5-1	TRBJ1-3	once	TGCGCCAGTTCGACCGGAGGCGGAAACACCATATATTTT	CASSTGGGNTIYF
-	TRBV18	TRBJ1-4	-	TGTGCCAGCTCACCGGGGGGAAATGAAAAACTGTTTTTT	CASSPGGNEKLFF
-	TRBV7-9	TRBJ2-7	few	TGTGCCAGCAGCTTAGGCTCGGGGGACGAGCAGTACTTC	CASSLGSGDEQYF
-	TRBV7-3	TRBJ2-1	-	TGTGCCAGCAGCCAGACCCGGGAATCAAATGAGCAGTTCTTC	CASSQTRESNEQFF
TRBD1	TRBV19	TRBJ1-2	-	TGTGCCAGTAGTATGAATTTAGGGGGCGCCTATGGCTACACCTTC	CASSMNLGGAYGYTF
-	TRBV5-6	TRBJ1-5	-	TGTGCCAGCAGCTTGGGCTCGGGACACGGGGTCGGGAGCAATCAGCCCCAGCATTTT	CASSLGSGHGVGSNQPQHF
-	TRBV19	TRBJ1-5	-	TGTGCCAGTAGTATAGGAATAGGGATGGGCAATCAGCCCCAGCATTTT	CASSIGIGMGNQPQHF
-	TRBV18	TRBJ2-7	-	TGTGCCAGCTCGAAAGGTGTACAGAAATACGAGCAGTACTTC	CASSKGVQKYEQYF
TRBD2	TRBV27	TRBJ2-3	-	TGTGCCAGCAGCTACTGGGGGCGGGGGGACGATACGCAGTATTTT	CASSYWGRGDDTQYF
-	TRBV20-1	TRBJ1-3	-	TGCAGTGCTAGAGATCGGCACACCATATATTTT	CSARDRHTIYF
-	TRBV5-1	TRBJ1-4	-	TGCGCCAGCAGCCCCGGGGGCCCCAATGAAAAACTGTTTTTT	CASSPGGPNEKLFF
TRBD2	TRBV6-6	TRBJ2-7	medium-sized	TGTGCCAGCAGTGGGACTAGCGGGAATCACGAGCAGTACTTC	CASSGTSGNHEQYF
-	TRBV5-1	TRBJ1-2	-	TGCGCCAGCAGCTTGCAACCCCCTGGAGGCTACACCTTC	CASSLQPPGGYTF
TRBD1	TRBV11-2	TRBJ2-7	-	TGTGCCAGCAGCCCATTGGAGTACAGGGGCGAGCAGTACTTC	CASSPLEYRGEQYF
-	TRBV18	TRBJ1-4	-	TGTGCCAGCTCACCCCCTAACCCCTGGTCCAATGAAAAACTGTTTTTT	CASSPPNPWSNEKLFF
-	TRBV28	TRBJ1-5	-	TGTGCCAGCAGTGAAACCCAGCCCCAGCATTTT	CASSETQPQHF
-	TRBV27	TRBJ2-2	-	TGTGCCAGCAGTCCCCGACGGATCGAGACCGGGGAGCTGTTTTTT	CASSPRRIETGELFF
-	TRBV29-1	TRBJ2-7	-	TGCAGCGTTGAAGACAACACCTACGAGCAGTACTTC	CSVEDNTYEQYF
-	TRBV19	TRBJ2-5	-	TGTGCCAGTAGTATTGGCATCAGATCCCAAGAGACCCAGTACTTC	CASSIGIRSQETQYF
TRBD1	TRBV23-1	TRBJ2-1	once	TGCGCCAGCAGTCAGTCTTCCTCAGGGGGCAATGAGCAGTTCTTC	CASSQSSSGGNEQFF
TRBD1	TRBV6-5	TRBJ2-7	-	TGTGCCAGCAGTTACTCTGACAGGGGCCCCTACGAGCAGTACTTC	CASSYSDRGPYEQYF
-	TRBV11-2	TRBJ1-2	-	TGTGCCAGCAGCTTAGATCAAGCGGGACTTTATGGCTACACCTTC	CASSLDQAGLYGYTF
-	TRBV2	TRBJ1-5	-	TGTGCCAGCAAGGACGGCAATCAGCCCCAGCATTTT	CASKDGNQPQHF
-	TRBV2	TRBJ1-5	-	TGTGCCAGCAGTGATGGTTTTGAGCAGCCCCAGCATTTT	CASSDGFEQPQHF
-	TRBV19	TRBJ1-3	-	TGTGCCAGTAGTATACGGCTGGCTGGAGACACCATATATTTT	CASSIRLAGDTIYF
-	TRBV18	TRBJ2-5	-	TGTGCCAGCTCACCACCGGTGGATCTGGAGACCCAGTACTTC	CASSPPVDLETQYF